These 20 T cell receptor beta chains originate from one sample sequenced in a study of spatial heterogeneity in lung cancer. Sample time point: sample taken at primary tumor resection. A single record per CDR3 protein comes from TCRdb applying MiXCR to the 5' RACE reads. The sample records tens of thousands of distinct CDR3 sequences, approximately 12% being singletons. This material consisted of PBMCs, taken at surgery. The receptors originated from a male donor with early-stage non-small cell lung cancer.

There are many counts of this clonotype. This chain uses TRBV7-9 with TRBJ1-3; no firm D call. Trimming shortened V by 6 bases and J by 4 bases, and 13 bases separated the two germline ends. Germline lookup yields CDR1 SEHNR and CDR2 FQNEAQ (reference sequence). CDR3 size: 14 residues. CDR3 in DNA: TGTGCCAGCAGTCCCTACGAGTACGGAAACACCATATATTTT. This gives the protein CASSPYEYGNTIYF.

The chain has TRBV12-3 or TRBV12-4 and TRBJ2-1; 11 bases match TRBD2. With 7 bases clipped from V and 2 bases from J, the junction kept 4 bases outside the gene matches. The CDR3 spans 15 residues. Here the CDR3 reads CASTPTSGTYNEQFF. CDR3 sequence (DNA): TGTGCCAGCACGCCGACTAGCGGGACCTACAATGAGCAGTTCTTC.

This clonotype appeared a few times. The rearrangement links TRBV5-1 to TRBJ1-2, with a weak D call TRBD1 (5 bases). V was shortened by 0 bases and J by 6 bases, with 15 bases between the two germline ends. Germline assignment: CDR1 SGHRS and CDR2 YFSETQ. The CDR3 extends over 15 amino acids. The CDR3 sequence is CASSLVRGAKDGYTF. The CDR3 DNA is TGCGCCAGCAGCTTGGTAAGGGGCGCTAAAGATGGCTACACCTTC.

V and J are TRBV7-2 and TRBJ2-1; TRBD1 or TRBD2 may be the D gene (5 bases each). This CDR3 contains 17 residues. Germline CDR1 is SGHTA and CDR2 is FQGNSA. V was pared by 3 bases and J by 5 bases, with 20 bases between. In nucleotides, the CDR3 is TGTGCCAGCAGCTTCGTGGGGGATGTGTGGGACCACAATGAGCAGTTCTTC. This codes for CASSFVGDVWDHNEQFF.

This clonotype was recorded many times. This chain joins TRBV2 and TRBJ2-2; 7 positions agree with TRBD1. CDR1 and CDR2 from the germline V gene are SNHLY and FYNNEI. The J segment lost 6 bases and the V segment lost 9 bases, leaving 7 bases of the junction unmatched. The CDR3 runs 13 residues. CDR3 residues: CASWTGVAGELFF. The CDR3 nucleotides read TGTGCCAGTTGGACAGGCGTAGCCGGGGAGCTGTTTTTT.

The chain uses TRBV5-4 and TRBJ2-1; 9 nucleotides align to TRBD2. Germline V gene sequence: CDR1 SGHNT, CDR2 YYREEE (reference sequence). V lost 3 bases and J lost 9; bases outside the gene matches: 13. The CDR3 extends over 16 amino acids. The CDR3 region is CASSSPSSGGPGEQFF. The CDR3 DNA sequence: TGTGCCAGCAGCTCGCCGTCGAGCGGGGGGCCCGGTGAGCAGTTCTTC.

This clonotype has just a few counts. The chain carries TRBV6-4 and TRBJ1-5; possible D gene TRBD1, 6 bases. CDR1 is MRHNA and CDR2 is SNTAGT in the germline V gene. Between the trimmed V and J ends, which lost 4 bases and 1 base, there was a span of 14 bases. There are 16 residues in the CDR3. CDR3 DNA: TGTGCCAGCAGTGCCCCGGGACACGGGAGCAATCAGCCCCAGCATTTT. Amino acid sequence: CASSAPGHGSNQPQHF.

In its sample, this clonotype was seen a few times. The rearrangement uses TRBV7-9 and TRBJ1-4; D is uncertain. The CDR3 covers 16 residues. V gave up 1 base and J gave up 6 bases, with 15 bases separating them. Per germline, CDR1 SEHNR and CDR2 FQNEAQ (reference sequence). The CDR3 coding sequence is TGTGCCAGCAGCTTAGGTTACCGAAGAGGAGATGAAAAACTGTTTTTT. Protein product: CASSLGYRRGDEKLFF.

There are a few counts of this clonotype. The chain couples TRBV20-1 to TRBJ1-5; weak D call: TRBD1 (6 bases). Trimming took 6 bases from V and 4 from J, leaving 16 bases between them. The germline gives CDR1 DFQATT, CDR2 SNEGSKA (reference sequence). CDR3 length: 14 amino acids. The CDR3 DNA is TGCAGTGCGCCTGGCCAGACAGGAAATCAGCCCCAGCATTTT. Translated: CSAPGQTGNQPQHF.

The chain employs TRBV4-3 and TRBJ2-7; a possible D gene is TRBD1 (6 bases). The CDR3 totals 15 residues. Trimming took off 7 bases at V and 0 bases at J, with 16 bases between the two ends. Germline loops: CDR1 LGHNA, CDR2 YSLEER. The CDR3 DNA follows: TGCGCCAGCAACGCGACAGGTTGGAGCTCCTACGAGCAGTACTTC. This translates into CASNATGWSSYEQYF.

The table lists this clonotype with a few counts. V is TRBV4-3 and J is TRBJ1-3, with a weak D call TRBD1 (5 bases). V lost 0 bases, J lost 0 bases, and 15 bases lay in between. Germline V gene sequence: CDR1 LGHNA, CDR2 YSLEER. CDR3 length: 18 residues. The CDR3 region is CASSQDLGGIVSGNTIYF. The CDR3 DNA follows: TGCGCCAGCAGCCAAGATTTGGGGGGAATCGTCTCTGGAAACACCATATATTTT.

This clonotype was seen a few times. V gene TRBV24-1 combines with J gene TRBJ1-2; D is perhaps TRBD1 (5 bases). Germline V gene lookup returns CDR1 KGHDR and CDR2 SFDVKD. V lost 7 bases, J lost 2 bases, and 10 bases lay in between. The CDR3 loop spans 13 amino acids. DNA for the CDR3: TGTGCCACCAGCAAGGGGCAGAACTATGGCTACACCTTC. It is translated as CATSKGQNYGYTF.

This clonotype was detected ten times or more. The junction does not match germline at one end; this may be a read error. The CDR3 sequence is CASSLVAQSRDTQYF. In DNA, the CDR3 is TGTGCCAGCAGCTTAGTGGCTCAAAGCAGAGATACGCAGTATTTT. This rearrangement joins TRBV7-2 to TRBJ2-3, with no clear D. This CDR3 region has 15 residues. Germline values: CDR1 SGHTA, CDR2 FQGNSA.

This clonotype was counted only a few times. The J gene is TRBJ2-7, the V gene TRBV7-2, with D possibly TRBD2 on 5 matching bases. Germline CDR1 reads SGHTA; CDR2 reads FQGNSA. Trimming stripped 1 base from V and 4 bases from J, with 17 bases between. The CDR3 is made up of 16 amino acids. The CDR3 spells CASSLGPPGDSYEQYF. The CDR3 DNA sequence: TGTGCCAGCAGCTTAGGCCCCCCCGGGGATTCATACGAGCAGTACTTC.

J is TRBJ2-1 and V is TRBV7-8, with TRBD1 identical over 9 bases. With 1 base clipped from V and 7 bases from J, the junction kept 5 bases outside the gene matches. Germline assignment: CDR1 SGHVS and CDR2 FQNEAQ. CDR3 length: 15 amino acids. CDR3 nucleotide sequence: TGTGCCAGCAGCTTAGAGGGACAGGGTCCAAATGAGCAGTTCTTC. Protein sequence: CASSLEGQGPNEQFF.

This chain joins TRBV19 and TRBJ1-2; 9 bases are shared with TRBD1. CDR3 size: 15 residues. J lost 7 bases, V lost 3 bases, and 9 bases had no gene match. Germline CDR1 and CDR2: LNHDA and SQIVND (reference sequence). The CDR3 bases are TGTGCCAGTAGTATTGTCGTACAGGGGGCGTTTGGCTACACCTTC. Protein product: CASSIVVQGAFGYTF.

The table lists this clonotype with a few counts. This chain joins TRBV12-3 or TRBV12-4 and TRBJ2-7; unclear D gene. The CDR3 is made up of 12 amino acids. Deletions cut 6 bases from V and 2 bases from J, with 8 bases between. CDR3 loop: CASSPRTYEQYF. The CDR3 nucleotides read TGTGCCAGCAGCCCCCGGACCTACGAGCAGTACTTC.

This clonotype has only a few counts. V is TRBV6-6 and J is TRBJ2-7, with 10 nucleotides matching TRBD1. The CDR3 extends over 14 amino acids. V gave up 5 bases and J gave up 4 bases; unmatched junction bases: 5. Germline assignment: CDR1 MNHNY and CDR2 SVGAGI (reference sequence). The CDR3 sequence: CASSAGTGVYEQYF. CDR3 sequence (DNA): TGTGCCAGCAGTGCTGGGACAGGGGTGTACGAGCAGTACTTC.

This chain connects TRBV7-8 to TRBJ1-1; D not resolved. The germline V gene encodes CDR1 SGHVS and CDR2 FQNEAQ. This CDR3 region has 19 residues. Trimming stripped 1 base from V and 1 base from J, with 22 bases between. The chain's CDR3 is CASSLDRDRGYWENTEAFF. Written as DNA, the CDR3 is TGTGCCAGCAGCTTAGATCGGGATCGTGGATACTGGGAGAACACTGAAGCTTTCTTT.

The V gene is TRBV7-2, the J gene TRBJ1-1; perhaps TRBD1 as D (5 bases). The V gene lost 1 base and the J gene lost 5 bases, with 14 bases spanning the gap. Looked up from germline, CDR1 is SGHTA and CDR2 is FQGNSA. This CDR3 has 15 residues. The CDR3 is CASSLVFGGKTEAFF. CDR3 in DNA: TGTGCCAGCAGCTTAGTTTTTGGGGGGAAGACTGAAGCTTTCTTT.